The following is a T cell receptor (beta chain) sequence with its context. The target antigen is unknown. CDR1 is LGHNA and CDR2 is YNFKEQ in the germline V gene. The V and J ends lost 6 bases and 4 bases respectively, with 18 bases between them. CDR3 length: 15 residues. Via MiXCR, TCRdb re-called the RT-PCR reads, giving one row per CDR3 protein. The sample holds 200,000 to 300,000 distinct CDR3 sequences; 10% to 15% are singletons and the top ten take 7.8%. This record belongs to a study of response to subunit inactivated influenza vaccine. Study-wide results and limits: A suggestion made by the authors is that each seasonal influenza vaccination recruits few new T cells.

This TCR was recovered from a man between 45 and 60 years old who received an inactivated influenza vaccine. V is TRBV4-2 and J is TRBJ2-5, with D perhaps TRBD1 or TRBD2 (5 bases each). The specimen comprised non-naive T cells sorted from PBMCs, sampled around 15 days before vaccination. The CDR3 spells CASSNTGLVSETQYF. CDR3 DNA sequence: TGTGCCAGCAGTAACACGGGGCTAGTCTCAGAGACCCAGTACTTC.